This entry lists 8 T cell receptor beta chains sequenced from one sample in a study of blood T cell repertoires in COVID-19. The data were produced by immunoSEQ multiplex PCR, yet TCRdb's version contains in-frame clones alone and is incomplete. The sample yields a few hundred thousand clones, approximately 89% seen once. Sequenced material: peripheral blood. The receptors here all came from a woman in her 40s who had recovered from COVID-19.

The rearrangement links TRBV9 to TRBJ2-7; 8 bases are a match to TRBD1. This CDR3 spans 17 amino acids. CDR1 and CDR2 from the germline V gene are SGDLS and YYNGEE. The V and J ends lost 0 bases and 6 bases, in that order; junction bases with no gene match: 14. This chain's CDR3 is CASSVGTEQGAGVEQYF. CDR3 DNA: TGTGCCAGCAGCGTAGGAACCGAGCAGGGGGCAGGGGTCGAGCAGTACTTC. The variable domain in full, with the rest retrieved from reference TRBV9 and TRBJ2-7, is DSGVTQTPKHLITATGQRVTLRCSPRSGDLSVYWYQQSLDQGLQFLIQYYNGEERAKGNILERFSAQQFPDLHSELNLSSLELGDSALYFCASSVGTEQGAGVEQYFGPGTRLTVT.

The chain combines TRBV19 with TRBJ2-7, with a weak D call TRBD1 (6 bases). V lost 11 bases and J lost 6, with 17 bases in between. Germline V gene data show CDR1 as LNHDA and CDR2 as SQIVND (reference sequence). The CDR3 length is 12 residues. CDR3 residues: CAQQGRRCEQYF. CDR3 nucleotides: TGTGCCCAACAGGGACGGAGGTGCGAGCAGTACTTC. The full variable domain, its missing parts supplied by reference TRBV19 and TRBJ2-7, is DGGITQSPKYLFRKEGQNVTLSCEQNLNHDAMYWYRQDPGQGLRLIYYSQIVNDFQKGDIAEGYSVSREKKESFPLTVTSAQKNPTAFYLCAQQGRRCEQYFGPGTRLTVT.

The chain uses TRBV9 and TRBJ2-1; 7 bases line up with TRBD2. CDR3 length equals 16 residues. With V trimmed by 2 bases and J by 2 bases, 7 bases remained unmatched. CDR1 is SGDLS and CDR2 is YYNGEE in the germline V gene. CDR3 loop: CASSVYSSGTYNEQFF. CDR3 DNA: TGTGCCAGCAGCGTGTATTCTAGCGGAACCTACAATGAGCAGTTCTTC. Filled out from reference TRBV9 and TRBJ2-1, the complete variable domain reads DSGVTQTPKHLITATGQRVTLRCSPRSGDLSVYWYQQSLDQGLQFLIQYYNGEERAKGNILERFSAQQFPDLHSELNLSSLELGDSALYFCASSVYSSGTYNEQFFGPGTRLTVL.

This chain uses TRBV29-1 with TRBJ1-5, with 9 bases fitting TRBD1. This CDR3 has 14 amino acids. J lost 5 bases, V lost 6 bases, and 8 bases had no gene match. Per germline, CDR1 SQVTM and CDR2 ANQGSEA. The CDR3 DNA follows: TGCAGCGTCGCGACAGGGGGGGTAGATCAGCCCCAGCATTTT. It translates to CSVATGGVDQPQHF.

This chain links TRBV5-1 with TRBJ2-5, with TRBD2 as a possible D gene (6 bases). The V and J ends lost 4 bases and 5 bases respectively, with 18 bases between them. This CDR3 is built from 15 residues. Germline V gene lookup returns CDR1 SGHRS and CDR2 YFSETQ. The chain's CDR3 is CASSPNPGVWETQYF. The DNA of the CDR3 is TGCGCCAGCAGCCCAAACCCGGGGGTCTGGGAGACCCAGTACTTC. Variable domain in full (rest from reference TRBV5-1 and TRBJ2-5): KAGVTQTPRYLIKTRGQQVTLSCSPISGHRSVSWYQQTPGQGLQFLFEYFSETQRNKGNFPGRFSGRQFSNSRSEMNVSTLELGDSALYLCASSPNPGVWETQYFGPGTRLLVL.

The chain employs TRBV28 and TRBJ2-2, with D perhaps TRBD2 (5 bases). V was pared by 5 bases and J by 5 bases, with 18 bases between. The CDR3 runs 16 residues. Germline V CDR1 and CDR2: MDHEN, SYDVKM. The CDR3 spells CASSPWTWEGTGELFF. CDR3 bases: TGTGCCAGCAGTCCTTGGACTTGGGAAGGGACCGGGGAGCTGTTTTTT.

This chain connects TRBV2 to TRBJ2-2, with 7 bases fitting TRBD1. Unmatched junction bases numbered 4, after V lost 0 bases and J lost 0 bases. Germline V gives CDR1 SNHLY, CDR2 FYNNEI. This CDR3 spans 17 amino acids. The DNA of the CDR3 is TGTGCCAGCAGTGAAGCTATGGGACAGTCGAACACCGGGGAGCTGTTTTTT. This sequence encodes CASSEAMGQSNTGELFF. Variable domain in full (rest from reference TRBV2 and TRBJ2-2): EPEVTQTPSHQVTQMGQEVILRCVPISNHLYFYWYRQILGQKVEFLVSFYNNEISEKSEIFDDQFSVERPDGSNFTLKIRSTKLEDSAMYFCASSEAMGQSNTGELFFGEGSRLTVL.

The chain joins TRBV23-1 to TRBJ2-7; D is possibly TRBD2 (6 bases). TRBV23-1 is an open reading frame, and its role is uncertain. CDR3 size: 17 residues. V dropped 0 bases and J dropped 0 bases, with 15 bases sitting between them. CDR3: CASSQSNPPGDSYEQYV. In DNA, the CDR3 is TGCGCCAGCAGTCAATCGAACCCCCCGGGAGACTCCTACGAGCAGTACGTC.